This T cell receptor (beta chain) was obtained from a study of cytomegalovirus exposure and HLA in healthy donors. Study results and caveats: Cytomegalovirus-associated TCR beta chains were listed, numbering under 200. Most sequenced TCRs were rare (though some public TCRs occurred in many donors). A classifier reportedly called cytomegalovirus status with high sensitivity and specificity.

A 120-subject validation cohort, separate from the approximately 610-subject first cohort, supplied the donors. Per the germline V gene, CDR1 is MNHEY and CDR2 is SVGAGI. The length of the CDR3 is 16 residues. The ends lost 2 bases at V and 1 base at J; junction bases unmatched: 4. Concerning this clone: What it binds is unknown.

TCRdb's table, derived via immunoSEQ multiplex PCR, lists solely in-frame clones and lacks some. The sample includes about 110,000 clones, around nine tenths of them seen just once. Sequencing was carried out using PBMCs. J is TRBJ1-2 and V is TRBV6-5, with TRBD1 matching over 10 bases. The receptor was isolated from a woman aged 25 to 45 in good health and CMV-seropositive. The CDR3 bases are TGTGCCAGCAGTTACATCGGGACAGGGGTTAACTATGGCTACACCTTC. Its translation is CASSYIGTGVNYGYTF.